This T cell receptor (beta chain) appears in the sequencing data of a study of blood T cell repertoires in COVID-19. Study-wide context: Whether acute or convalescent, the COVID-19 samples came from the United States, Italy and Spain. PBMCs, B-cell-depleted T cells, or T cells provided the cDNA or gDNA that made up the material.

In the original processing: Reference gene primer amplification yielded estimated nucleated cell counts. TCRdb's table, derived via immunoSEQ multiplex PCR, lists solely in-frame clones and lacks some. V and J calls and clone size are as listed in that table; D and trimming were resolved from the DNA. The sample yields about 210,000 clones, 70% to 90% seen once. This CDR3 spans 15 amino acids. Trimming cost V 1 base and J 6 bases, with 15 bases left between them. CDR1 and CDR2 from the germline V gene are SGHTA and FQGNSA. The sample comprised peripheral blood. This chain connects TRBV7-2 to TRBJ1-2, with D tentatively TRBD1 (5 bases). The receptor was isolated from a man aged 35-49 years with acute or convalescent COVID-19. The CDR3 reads CASSLVGGSGNGYTF. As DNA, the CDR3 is TGTGCCAGCAGCTTAGTGGGGGGTTCTGGTAATGGCTACACCTTC.